This passage covers 17 T cell receptor beta chains from one sample sequenced in a study of OX40 agonist ivuxolimab in advanced cancers. Libraries were prepared by immunoSEQ multiplex PCR; TCRdb keeps only in-frame clonotypes and omits some of them. Among roughly 60,000 clones listed, around 82% were seen once. Sequenced here: CD4+ or CD8+ T cells sorted from blood, sampled in a trial of the OX40 agonist ivuxolimab. The receptor set was obtained from an adult with an advanced solid tumor such as melanoma, head and neck, liver or kidney cancer.

The genes are TRBV11-1 and TRBJ2-5; tentative D call: TRBD1 (5 bases). The CDR3 covers 14 residues. Germline V lookup: CDR1 SGHAT, CDR2 FQDESV (reference sequence). The V end lost 7 bases, the J end lost 6 bases, and 18 bases lay between the germline ends. CDR3 region: CASTTPAGMKTQYF. Written as DNA, the CDR3 is TGTGCCAGCACCACCCCGGCAGGGATGAAGACCCAGTACTTC.

This chain links TRBV18 with TRBJ2-5, with 10 bases fitting TRBD1. This CDR3 contains 16 residues. V was clipped by 2 bases and J by 5 bases; unmatched bases: 8. CDR1 is KGHSH and CDR2 is LQKENI in the germline V gene. CDR3 bases: TGTGCCAGCTCACCAGCTCGACAGGGGGCAGGGGAGACCCAGTACTTC. Translation: CASSPARQGAGETQYF.

The chain uses TRBV18 and TRBJ2-1; TRBD2 agrees at 9 bases. CDR3 size: 15 residues. Germline CDR1 is KGHSH and CDR2 is LQKENI. V was pared by 5 bases and J by 4 bases, with 6 bases of the junction left unmatched. The CDR3: CASSRLTSGYNEQFF. The DNA for the CDR3 is TGTGCCAGCTCAAGATTGACTAGCGGTTACAATGAGCAGTTCTTC.

The chain links TRBV29-1 to TRBJ2-5; tentative D call: TRBD1 (5 bases). Germline V lookup: CDR1 SQVTM, CDR2 ANQGSEA. Trimming removed 7 bases from V and 4 bases from J, with 16 bases in between. This CDR3 has 13 amino acids. The CDR3 spells CSERRGSRETQYF. In nucleotides, the CDR3 is TGCAGCGAGAGAAGGGGTAGCCGAGAGACCCAGTACTTC.

This chain uses TRBV4-2 with TRBJ2-7; the D gene is possibly TRBD2 (6 bases). V was pared by 0 bases and J by 5 bases, with 20 bases between. Germline values: CDR1 LGHNA, CDR2 YNFKEQ. CDR3 length equals 17 residues. In nucleotides, the CDR3 is TGTGCCAGCAGCCAAGATTATAGGGCGGGGATTCAAAACGAGCAGTACTTC. Protein: CASSQDYRAGIQNEQYF.

The chain links TRBV5-1 to TRBJ2-7; TRBD1 or TRBD2 may be the D gene (5 bases each). From germline, CDR1 is SGHRS and CDR2 YFSETQ. The CDR3 covers 12 residues. Deletions cut 5 bases from V and 4 bases from J, with 10 bases between. The CDR3 reads CASSGDGYEQYF. For the CDR3, the DNA is TGCGCCAGCAGTGGGGACGGGTACGAGCAGTACTTC.

This clone has just one count. The CDR3 region is CASSPKDRGGDTQYF. In DNA form, the CDR3 reads TGTGCCAGCTCACCAAAGGACAGGGGGGGAGATACGCAGTATTTT. V usage is TRBV18 and J usage is TRBJ2-3, with 10 nucleotides matching TRBD1. CDR3 length: 15 amino acids. The V segment lost 2 bases and the J segment 5 bases; nucleotides outside the gene matches: 4. CDR1 and CDR2 from the germline V gene are KGHSH and LQKENI.

This chain connects TRBV19 to TRBJ1-5; D is ambiguous. Germline V gives CDR1 LNHDA, CDR2 SQIVND (reference sequence). V lost 6 bases and J lost 11, with 14 bases in between. This CDR3 contains 12 residues. Here the CDR3 reads CASRAPFEAQHF. CDR3 DNA sequence: TGTGCCAGTAGAGCCCCTTTTGAAGCCCAGCATTTT.

The genes are TRBV6-4 and TRBJ1-5; D gene ambiguous. In germline, CDR1 is MRHNA, CDR2 SNTAGT. The CDR3 totals 17 residues. Trimming pared 5 bases from V and 0 bases from J, leaving 17 bases between. The CDR3 protein is CASSLGGREYSNQPQHF. CDR3 nucleotides: TGTGCCAGCAGTCTTGGTGGCAGAGAATATAGCAATCAGCCCCAGCATTTT.

V and J are TRBV5-4 and TRBJ2-2; 8 bases match TRBD1. Germline-derived CDR1 and CDR2 are SGHNT and YYREEE (reference sequence). Trimming cost V 4 bases and J 1 base; bases outside gene matches: 3. CDR3 length: 15 residues. CDR3 nucleotides: TGTGCCAGCAGCCCGGGACAGGTGAACACCGGGGAGCTGTTTTTT. Its translation is CASSPGQVNTGELFF. Drawing the rest from reference TRBV5-4 and TRBJ2-2, the complete variable domain is ETGVTQSPTHLIKTRGQQVTLRCSSQSGHNTVSWYQQALGQGPQFIFQYYREEENGRGNFPPRFSGLQFPNYSSELNVNALELDDSALYLCASSPGQVNTGELFFGEGSRLTVL.

This clone has a single count. The chain couples TRBV5-4 to TRBJ1-1, with TRBD1 matching over 11 bases. Trimming removed 4 bases from V and 5 bases from J; junction bases left unmatched: 10. Per germline, CDR1 SGHNT and CDR2 YYREEE (reference sequence). The CDR3 is 16 amino acids. Here the CDR3 DNA reads TGTGCCAGCAGCGACCCGGGACAGGGGGTTTTTACTGAAGCTTTCTTT. This encodes CASSDPGQGVFTEAFF.

This clone was detected only once. The genes are TRBV10-3 and TRBJ1-1; a possible D gene is TRBD1 (5 bases). Per germline, CDR1 ENHRY and CDR2 SYGVKD. The V gene lost 6 bases and the J gene lost 1 base, with 9 bases spanning the gap. The CDR3 is 13 residues long. CDR3 sequence: CAIRGRGNTEAFF. DNA for the CDR3: TGTGCCATCAGGGGTAGGGGGAACACTGAAGCTTTCTTT.

The CDR3 bases are TGTGCCAGCAGTCAACTGGCTGGCCACAATGAGCAGTTCTTC. Protein: CASSQLAGHNEQFF. V usage is TRBV6-4 and J usage is TRBJ2-1; D uncertain. CDR3 length equals 14 residues. Trimming removed 5 bases from V and 5 bases from J, with 13 bases in between. In germline, CDR1 is MRHNA, CDR2 SNTAGT.

V is TRBV29-1 and J is TRBJ1-2; tentatively, D is TRBD1 (5 bases). CDR1 SQVTM and CDR2 ANQGSEA come from the germline V gene. This CDR3 is 10 amino acids long. V was clipped by 8 bases and J by 14 bases, with 18 bases between them. The CDR3 DNA is TGCAGCACGGGGGACTGGCCGGGTACCTTC. Translation gives CSTGDWPGTF.

The chain joins TRBV5-6 to TRBJ2-1, with unresolved D. V lost 1 base and J 4 bases, leaving 6 bases between the germline ends. CDR1 is SGHDT and CDR2 is YYEEEE in the germline V gene. The CDR3 loop spans 13 amino acids. CDR3 in amino acids: CASSLWGYNEQFF. CDR3 nucleotides: TGTGCCAGCAGCTTGTGGGGTTACAATGAGCAGTTCTTC. The entire variable domain, with the rest obtained from reference TRBV5-6 and TRBJ2-1, is as follows: DAGVTQSPTHLIKTRGQQVTLRCSPKSGHDTVSWYQQALGQGPQFIFQYYEEEERQRGNFPDRFSGHQFPNYSSELNVNALLLGDSALYLCASSLWGYNEQFFGPGTRLTVL.

The chain is built from TRBV18 and TRBJ2-5; 9 bases fit TRBD1. Germline V CDR1 and CDR2: KGHSH, LQKENI. Trimming removed 0 bases from V and 7 bases from J; junction bases left unmatched: 9. The CDR3 has 16 amino acids. The CDR3 nucleotides read TGTGCCAGCTCACCACCGTCGGGACAGGGTATGAGGACCCAGTACTTC. Protein product: CASSPPSGQGMRTQYF.

The V call is TRBV7-9, the J call TRBJ1-3, with D hard to call. The CDR3 extends over 15 amino acids. Germline CDR1 is SEHNR and CDR2 is FQNEAQ (reference sequence). V was trimmed by 3 bases and J by 0 bases, leaving 9 bases between them. The CDR3 nucleotides read TGTGCCAGCAGCTTCATGGGTTACTCTGGAAACACCATATATTTT. Translation: CASSFMGYSGNTIYF.